The 21 T cell receptor beta chains listed next were all sequenced from one sample in a study of T-cell memory formation after mild COVID-19. TCRdb independently ran MiXCR on the 5' RACE reads; one entry per CDR3 protein. The sample records more than 120,000 distinct CDR3 sequences, under 7% being singletons. Sequenced material: PBMCs or a T cell subset sorted from them (not recorded which). These TCRs come from an adult woman who had mild COVID-19 (a few samples of this study predate the infection). Cell type and time point are not known.

The rearrangement joins TRBV5-4 to TRBJ2-3; D may be TRBD2 (5 bases). Germline assignment: CDR1 SGHNT and CDR2 YYREEE (reference sequence). Trimming pared 2 bases from V and 5 bases from J, leaving 15 bases between. This CDR3 is 15 amino acids long. CDR3 in amino acids: CASSFSLAPGDTQYF. CDR3 in DNA: TGTGCCAGCAGCTTTAGCCTAGCTCCTGGAGATACGCAGTATTTT. Together with reference TRBV5-4 and TRBJ2-3, the CDR3 gives the full variable domain: ETGVTQSPTHLIKTRGQQVTLRCSSQSGHNTVSWYQQALGQGPQFIFQYYREEENGRGNFPPRFSGLQFPNYSSELNVNALELDDSALYLCASSFSLAPGDTQYFGPGTRLTVL.

The chain couples TRBV2 to TRBJ1-1; 8 nucleotides line up with TRBD1. This CDR3 contains 12 residues. Germline CDR1 SNHLY, CDR2 FYNNEI. The ends lost 4 bases at V and 9 bases at J; junction bases unmatched: 4. CDR3: CASSAGQGQAFF. The DNA for the CDR3 is TGTGCCAGCAGTGCCGGACAGGGTCAAGCTTTCTTT.

This clonotype came up a few times. The J gene is TRBJ1-1, the V gene TRBV30; 8 bases match TRBD1. The CDR3 consists of 12 residues. CDR1 and CDR2 (germline): GTSNPN, SVGIG (reference sequence). V lost 5 bases and J lost 4; bases outside the gene matches: 3. CDR3 sequence: CAWGQGGTEAFF. The CDR3 DNA reads as TGTGCCTGGGGACAGGGTGGCACTGAAGCTTTCTTT.

This clonotype showed up many times. The J gene is TRBJ1-2, the V gene TRBV15; a possible D gene is TRBD1 (6 bases). Deletions cut 2 bases from V and 4 bases from J, with 17 bases between. CDR1 LNHNV and CDR2 YYDKDF come from the germline V gene (reference sequence). The CDR3 spans 16 residues. The CDR3 sequence: CATSRPGTPGAYGYTF. CDR3 sequence (DNA): TGTGCCACCAGCAGACCTGGGACACCTGGGGCCTATGGCTACACCTTC.

The J gene is TRBJ1-1, the V gene TRBV15; D not certain. CDR3 length: 17 residues. The V gene lost 5 bases and the J gene lost 2 bases, with 21 bases spanning the gap. Germline CDR1 is LNHNV and CDR2 is YYDKDF (reference sequence). The DNA of the CDR3 is TGTGCCACCAGCGATAAAGATAGCGGACGCCCAAACACTGAAGCTTTCTTT. The encoded protein is CATSDKDSGRPNTEAFF.

This clonotype was detected only a few times. The rearrangement uses TRBV5-1 and TRBJ1-6; D remains ambiguous. The CDR3 sequence is 15 residues long. The V and J ends lost 0 bases and 10 bases respectively, with 14 bases between them. The germline CDR1 and CDR2 sequences are SGHRS and YFSETQ. As DNA, the CDR3 is TGCGCCAGCAGCTTGGCAGCCGGTGGTGCGTCACCCCTCCACTTT. Translating gives CASSLAAGGASPLHF.

This clonotype was seen a few times. The CDR3 reads CASSLAPGEATDTQYF. In nucleotides, the CDR3 is TGTGCCAGCAGCTTGGCCCCAGGGGAAGCCACAGATACGCAGTATTTT. The chain carries TRBV5-4 and TRBJ2-3; maybe TRBD1 (6 bases). CDR1 is SGHNT and CDR2 is YYREEE in the germline V gene (reference sequence). The CDR3 covers 16 residues. Trimming pared 0 bases from V and 2 bases from J, leaving 13 bases between.

In its sample, this clonotype was seen many times. The chain employs TRBV12-3 or TRBV12-4 and TRBJ1-6; D unclear. The V and J ends lost 2 bases and 4 bases respectively, with 6 bases between them. The CDR3 covers 14 residues. CDR3 nucleotide sequence: TGTGCCAGCAGTTTACAGGAGTATAATTCACCCCTCCACTTT. Residues: CASSLQEYNSPLHF.

This clonotype was seen only a few times. The chain carries TRBV12-3 or TRBV12-4 and TRBJ1-1; TRBD1 might be the D (6 bases). The length of the CDR3 is 13 residues. V was cut by 5 bases and J by 6 bases, with 13 bases left in between. The chain's CDR3 is CASSLQGRAEAFF. CDR3 DNA sequence: TGTGCCAGCAGTCTCCAGGGGAGAGCTGAAGCTTTCTTT.

CDR3 sequence reads: CASRRGQADGNTIYF. The CDR3 nucleotides are TGCGCCAGCAGACGTGGACAGGCAGATGGAAACACCATATATTTT. This chain joins TRBV5-1 and TRBJ1-3, with 7 bases fitting TRBD1. The CDR3 is made up of 15 amino acids. Germline assignment: CDR1 SGHRS and CDR2 YFSETQ. V shed 5 bases and J 3 bases; nucleotides not matched to a gene: 8.

This clonotype was counted many times. This chain uses TRBV4-2 with TRBJ1-6; weak D call: TRBD1 (5 bases). CDR3 length: 15 amino acids. Germline CDR1 LGHNA, CDR2 YNFKEQ. V dropped 0 bases and J dropped 13 bases, with 16 bases sitting between them. The CDR3 reads CASSQDRGTRLPLHF. The CDR3 DNA sequence: TGTGCCAGCAGCCAAGACCGTGGGACCCGTCTTCCCCTCCACTTT.

The table lists this clonotype with many counts. The rearrangement uses TRBV18 and TRBJ2-1; D gene uncertain. This CDR3 is 14 amino acids long. Trimming stripped 1 base from V and 5 bases from J, with 9 bases between. Per the germline V gene, CDR1 is KGHSH and CDR2 is LQKENI. This chain's CDR3 is CASSPLTRNNEQFF. For the CDR3, the DNA is TGTGCCAGCTCACCACTCACAAGAAACAATGAGCAGTTCTTC.

This clonotype was counted at least ten times. The chain has TRBV5-6 and TRBJ2-1; 7 bases fit TRBD2. The germline V gene has CDR1 SGHDT and CDR2 YYEEEE. Germline trimming cut 3 bases from V and 0 bases from J; bases unmatched to any gene: 6. The CDR3 runs to 16 residues. CDR3 loop: CASSSPAGSSYNEQFF. In nucleotides, the CDR3 is TGTGCCAGCAGCTCTCCAGCGGGAAGCTCCTACAATGAGCAGTTCTTC.

This clonotype was counted many times. V is TRBV7-2 and J is TRBJ2-1; TRBD2 might be the D (6 bases). The V gene lost 3 bases and the J gene lost 0 bases, with 12 bases spanning the gap. This CDR3 is built from 16 residues. Per germline, CDR1 SGHTA and CDR2 FQGNSA. The CDR3 DNA reads TGTGCCAGCAGCTTCCCCGGACTACCCTCCTACAATGAGCAGTTCTTC. It encodes CASSFPGLPSYNEQFF.

This clonotype was found many times. The chain combines TRBV27 with TRBJ2-1; D ambiguous. V was shortened by 1 base and J by 6 bases, with 10 bases between the two germline ends. The CDR3 sequence is 14 residues long. Germline assignment: CDR1 MNHEY and CDR2 SMNVEV (reference sequence). Here the CDR3 reads CASSLYSPINEQFF. The DNA of the CDR3 is TGTGCCAGCAGTTTATACTCCCCAATCAATGAGCAGTTCTTC.

This chain joins TRBV21-1 and TRBJ1-2; the D call TRBD1 from the table was never checked on the DNA. TRBV21-1 is a documented pseudogene. There are 18 residues in the CDR3. The CDR3 loop is CASSKASRGIGSLYGYTF. For the CDR3, the DNA is TGTGCCAGCAGCAAAGCGTCCCGGGGGATCGGTTCCCTCTATGGCTACACCTTC.

This clonotype was picked up a small number of times. The chain joins TRBV6-6 to TRBJ2-7, with D perhaps TRBD1 or TRBD2 (7 bases each). V shed 1 base and J shed 2 bases, with 12 bases lying between them. Germline CDR1 and CDR2: MNHNY and SVGAGI (reference sequence). This CDR3 comprises 15 residues. The CDR3 DNA reads TGTGCCAGCAGTTACTTTCAGGGGGGGACCTACGAGCAGTACTTC. It codes for CASSYFQGGTYEQYF.

The chain couples TRBV11-2 to TRBJ1-2, with D possibly being TRBD1 (5 bases). Germline lookup yields CDR1 SGHAT and CDR2 FQNNGV. CDR3 length: 13 amino acids. V lost 3 bases, J lost 11 bases, and 16 bases lay in between. Written as DNA, the CDR3 is TGTGCCAGCAGCTTCAACGGGGCGGTCCGTTACACCTTC. It specifies CASSFNGAVRYTF.

In this sample, this clonotype turned up many times. V is TRBV15 and J is TRBJ2-7, with D hard to call. This CDR3 contains 12 residues. V was cut by 0 bases and J by 6 bases, with 6 bases left in between. Germline lookup yields CDR1 LNHNV and CDR2 YYDKDF (reference sequence). The CDR3 DNA is TGTGCCACCAGCAGAGAACGGTCCGAGCAGTACTTC. It yields the protein CATSRERSEQYF.

This clonotype appeared a single time. This chain links TRBV21-1 with TRBJ2-7; the D call TRBD2 from the table was never checked on the DNA. TRBV21-1 corresponds to a pseudogene. The CDR3 has 17 amino acids. The CDR3 sequence: CASSHRTSGGAMDEQYF. The DNA for the CDR3 is TGTGCCAGCAGCCACCGGACTAGCGGGGGGGCCATGGACGAGCAGTACTTC.

Ten or more counts support this clonotype. The V call is TRBV12-3 or TRBV12-4, the J call TRBJ2-1; tentative D call: TRBD2 (6 bases). Trimming took off 5 bases at V and 0 bases at J, with 14 bases between the two ends. CDR3 size: 16 residues. CDR3 in DNA: TGTGCCAGCAGTAACATGCGGGATAGCTCCTACAATGAGCAGTTCTTC. This translates into CASSNMRDSSYNEQFF.